This entry describes one T cell receptor beta chain. Its target is unknown. Trimming pared 4 bases from V and 4 bases from J, leaving 18 bases between. The germline V gene has CDR1 SGHKS and CDR2 YYEKEE (reference sequence). The CDR3 sequence is 16 residues long. The sample originates from a study of Ad26.COV2.S vaccination and SARS-CoV-2 variants. About the research overall: Donor joined the COV1001 Ad26.COV2.S trial arm. Participants got Ad26.COV2.S intramuscularly, once or twice 56 days apart.

Findings and caveats of the study: Possible underestimation of total T cell responses by the TCR breadth and depth analyses was noted.

The data were produced by immunoSEQ multiplex PCR, yet TCRdb's version contains in-frame clones alone and is incomplete. Among more than 300,000 clones, approximately 86% were seen once, and the ten largest hold 2.1%. Described treatment: some 19 received Ad26.COV2.S at low or high dose, single or two shots; about five received placebo; per-sample allocation not given. Samples were taken on day 63 after the first vaccine or placebo injection. It was Wuhan-strain SARS-CoV-2 spike that the Ad26 vaccine vector expressed. The receptor was isolated from a person between 18 and 60 years old who received the Ad26.COV2.S COVID-19 vaccine or a placebo. V gene TRBV5-5 combines with J gene TRBJ1-5; D not resolved. Sequencing was performed on peripheral blood, taken in a trial of Ad26.COV2.S vaccine versus placebo. The CDR3 nucleotides are TGTGCCAGCAGCCACGGACCTCAAAGGGCGAATCAGCCCCAGCATTTT. Its protein product is CASSHGPQRANQPQHF.